This T cell receptor beta chain derives from a study of blood T cell repertoires in COVID-19. Measured with immunoSEQ multiplex PCR; TCRdb has only the in-frame clones, and not every one. Altogether some 64,000 clones are present, about 80% being singletons, with the ten largest covering about 20%. V lost 5 bases, J lost 4 bases, and 6 bases lay in between. The germline gives CDR1 LNHDA, CDR2 SQIVND (reference sequence). The CDR3 extends over 13 amino acids. This sequence originates from an older man with active or convalescent COVID-19. The chain employs TRBV19 and TRBJ2-6, with D unresolved. Sequenced material: peripheral blood. The CDR3 DNA follows: TGTGCCAGTAGTGTTGGCGGGGCCAACGTCCTGACTTTC. Translated: CASSVGGANVLTF.